A single sample gave rise to the 17 T cell receptor beta chains below, sequenced in a study of identical twins. TCRdb re-called the 5' RACE reads through MiXCR, storing one row per CDR3 protein. The profile shows 700,000 to 950,000 distinct CDR3 sequences, roughly 12% of them singletons. This same sample was also part of a study on yellow fever vaccine responses in identical twins.

The specimen sequenced was PBMCs. Receptors were obtained from a woman aged 18-29 years in good health.

This clonotype has more than one count but fewer than ten. This chain connects TRBV6-5 to TRBJ1-5, with 8 bases that match TRBD1. J was trimmed by 1 base and V by 4 bases; bases with no gene match: 6. CDR3 length: 16 residues. Germline V gene data show CDR1 as MNHEY and CDR2 as SVGAGI. CDR3 protein: CASSSRQGRSNQPQHF. CDR3 bases: TGTGCCAGCAGTTCCCGACAGGGGCGAAGCAATCAGCCCCAGCATTTT.

At least ten counts were recorded for this clonotype. This chain connects TRBV3-1 to TRBJ2-2; D is unresolved. This CDR3 is 13 amino acids long. The germline V gene has CDR1 LGHDT and CDR2 YNNKEL (reference sequence). V lost 6 bases, J lost 3 bases, and 8 bases lay in between. The CDR3 region is CASSFSDTGELFF. DNA for the CDR3: TGTGCCAGCAGTTTTTCGGACACCGGGGAGCTGTTTTTT.

This chain connects TRBV6-5 to TRBJ2-5, with a possible D match to TRBD1 (6 bases). CDR3 length: 17 residues. The germline V gene encodes CDR1 MNHEY and CDR2 SVGAGI. V lost 0 bases, J lost 2 bases, and 16 bases lay in between. The CDR3 region has the DNA TGTGCCAGCAGTTACTCCTTACAGACAGGCCCACAAGAGACCCAGTACTTC. Translating gives CASSYSLQTGPQETQYF.

This clonotype turned up a few times. CDR3 sequence: CATSRDPRWLQRNSPLHF. The DNA of the CDR3 is TGTGCCACCAGCAGAGATCCCCGATGGCTCCAGAGGAATTCACCCCTCCACTTT. This chain uses TRBV15 with TRBJ1-6; D remains ambiguous. CDR3 length: 18 amino acids. Germline V gives CDR1 LNHNV, CDR2 YYDKDF (reference sequence). Trimming took off 0 bases at V and 7 bases at J, with 19 bases between the two ends.

The V call is TRBV7-9, the J call TRBJ2-3, with TRBD1 as a possible D gene (6 bases). The CDR3 is 15 residues long. V was trimmed by 5 bases and J by 1 base, leaving 13 bases between them. The germline gives CDR1 SEHNR, CDR2 FQNEAQ (reference sequence). DNA of the CDR3: TGTGCCAGCAGCCCGCCAGGGGCAGGCACAGATACGCAGTATTTT. It yields the protein CASSPPGAGTDTQYF.

The rearrangement joins TRBV7-9 to TRBJ1-2; D remains unclear. Per germline, CDR1 SEHNR and CDR2 FQNEAQ (reference sequence). V was trimmed by 1 base and J by 0 bases, leaving 9 bases between them. This CDR3 has 15 residues. This CDR3 reads CASSLDGSANYGYTF. The CDR3, as DNA: TGTGCCAGCAGCTTAGATGGAAGCGCTAACTATGGCTACACCTTC.

In this sample, this clonotype turned up a few times. DNA for the CDR3: TGCAGTGCTGTTCAGGGGGCTGGGGAGCAGTACGTC. Residues: CSAVQGAGEQYV. The J gene is TRBJ2-7, the V gene TRBV20-1, with TRBD1 matching 8 bases. CDR1 DFQATT and CDR2 SNEGSKA come from the germline V gene (reference sequence). The CDR3 totals 12 residues. Trimming at V came to 5 bases and at J to 7 bases, leaving 7 bases not matched to a gene.

This clonotype was picked up a small number of times. The rearrangement uses TRBV20-1 and TRBJ2-1; 7 nucleotides match TRBD1. The CDR3 is 17 residues long. Losses at the gene ends were 0 bases for V and 1 base for J; bases not matched to a gene: 9. Germline values: CDR1 DFQATT, CDR2 SNEGSKA (reference sequence). The CDR3 here is CSARDRVGRGSYNEQFF. The CDR3 DNA sequence: TGCAGTGCTAGAGATCGGGTTGGCAGGGGGTCCTACAATGAGCAGTTCTTC.

This clonotype showed up just a few times. J is TRBJ2-1 and V is TRBV18; 9 nucleotides match TRBD1. The CDR3 runs 16 residues. CDR1 is KGHSH and CDR2 is LQKENI in the germline V gene. The J segment lost 7 bases and the V segment lost 6 bases, leaving 13 bases of the junction unmatched. CDR3 sequence: CASSPPVRDRDNEQFF. CDR3 in DNA: TGTGCCAGCTCGCCCCCAGTCCGGGACAGGGATAATGAGCAGTTCTTC.

This clonotype was seen many times. V usage is TRBV12-3 or TRBV12-4 and J usage is TRBJ1-2; D is possibly TRBD1 (6 bases). V lost 5 bases to trimming and J lost 3 bases, with 16 bases between them. This CDR3 region has 15 residues. The CDR3 here is CASSPGQPAHYGYTF. CDR3 sequence (DNA): TGTGCCAGCAGTCCCGGACAGCCGGCTCACTATGGCTACACCTTC.

The table lists this clonotype with a few counts. The V and J genes are TRBV20-1 and TRBJ1-1; D is unclear. Trimming took 8 bases from V and 4 from J, leaving 11 bases between them. CDR1 is DFQATT, CDR2 SNEGSKA, per germline (reference sequence). The CDR3 is 11 residues long. CDR3 amino acids: CSTLPVTEAFF. CDR3 DNA sequence: TGCAGTACACTTCCCGTCACTGAAGCTTTCTTT.

The rearrangement joins TRBV20-1 to TRBJ2-3; the D gene is possibly TRBD1 (5 bases). This CDR3 is built from 16 residues. V was pared by 6 bases and J by 2 bases, with 21 bases between. CDR1 and CDR2 (germline): DFQATT, SNEGSKA (reference sequence). The CDR3 DNA reads TGCAGTGCAAAACTAAGCAATGACAGACCCACAGATACGCAGTATTTT. This gives the protein CSAKLSNDRPTDTQYF.

This chain uses TRBV10-3 with TRBJ2-1; 10 bases agree with TRBD2. Germline lookup yields CDR1 ENHRY and CDR2 SYGVKD. The CDR3 runs to 15 residues. V dropped 2 bases and J dropped 7; count of bases not matched to a gene: 5. The CDR3 bases are TGTGCCATCAGTGAGGATAGCGGGGGGCGTAATGAGCAGTTCTTC. Protein product: CAISEDSGGRNEQFF.

The chain joins TRBV7-7 to TRBJ2-5; 11 bases agree with TRBD1. The CDR3 loop spans 15 amino acids. Germline loops: CDR1 SSHAT, CDR2 FNYEAQ (reference sequence). With 8 bases clipped from V and 5 bases from J, the junction kept 10 bases outside the gene matches. The CDR3 is CASSKDRGLLETQYF. CDR3 bases: TGTGCCAGCTCGAAGGACAGGGGGCTTCTGGAGACCCAGTACTTC.

The chain couples TRBV6-5 to TRBJ2-3; 12 nucleotides match TRBD2. CDR3 length: 17 amino acids. J gave up 5 bases and V 1 base, and 7 bases lay outside the gene matches. Germline loops: CDR1 MNHEY, CDR2 SVGAGI. The CDR3 DNA sequence: TGTGCCAGCAGTTACTTGGCTAGCGGGAGGGGGGTAGATACGCAGTATTTT. This translates into CASSYLASGRGVDTQYF.

The genes are TRBV5-1 and TRBJ2-3; no reliable D call. The CDR3 sequence is 14 residues long. Deletions cut 0 bases from V and 0 bases from J, with 5 bases between. CDR1 SGHRS and CDR2 YFSETQ come from the germline V gene. The CDR3 region is CASSLEWSTDTQYF. The CDR3 DNA follows: TGCGCCAGCAGCTTGGAGTGGAGCACAGATACGCAGTATTTT.

The gene calls are TRBV15 and TRBJ1-2; no firm D call. The V end lost 0 bases, the J end lost 7 bases, and 6 bases lay between the germline ends. CDR3 length equals 12 residues. Germline V CDR1 and CDR2: LNHNV, YYDKDF (reference sequence). CDR3 bases: TGTGCCACCAGCAGAGATCTGGTTGGCTACACCTTC. Its protein is CATSRDLVGYTF.